These 24 T cell receptor beta chains originate from one sample sequenced in a study of OX40 agonist ivuxolimab in advanced cancers. Clones were sequenced by immunoSEQ multiplex PCR, and TCRdb holds only the in-frame ones, with some missing. The table includes tens of thousands of clones, 91% detected once. The sequencing here drew on CD4+ or CD8+ T cells sorted from blood, taken in a trial of the OX40 agonist ivuxolimab. The receptors shown here come from an adult with an advanced solid tumor such as melanoma, head and neck, liver or kidney cancer.

The chain carries TRBV14 and TRBJ2-3, with D possibly being TRBD1 (5 bases). CDR3 length: 17 amino acids. Germline lookup yields CDR1 SGHDN and CDR2 FVKESK. Between the trimmed V and J ends, which lost 4 bases and 0 bases, there was a span of 17 bases. The DNA for the CDR3 is TGTGCCAGCAGCCGGAGACGGACACCCGCTAGCACAGATACGCAGTATTTT. It specifies CASSRRRTPASTDTQYF. The entire variable domain, with the rest obtained from reference TRBV14 and TRBJ2-3, is as follows: EAGVTQFPSHSVIEKGQTVTLRCDPISGHDNLYWYRRVMGKEIKFLLHFVKESKQDESGMPNNRFLAERTGGTYSTLKVQPAELEDSGVYFCASSRRRTPASTDTQYFGPGTRLTVL.

V is TRBV28 and J is TRBJ1-2; tentative D call: TRBD1 (5 bases). Per the germline V gene, CDR1 is MDHEN and CDR2 is SYDVKM. The CDR3 spans 12 residues. V dropped 3 bases and J dropped 4 bases, with 6 bases sitting between them. CDR3: CASSLTVYGYTF. The CDR3 region has the DNA TGTGCCAGCAGTTTGACAGTCTATGGCTACACCTTC.

V is TRBV5-4 and J is TRBJ1-2; no clear D. The V gene's germline CDR1 is SGHNT and CDR2 YYREEE (reference sequence). There are 13 residues in the CDR3. Trimming cost V 0 bases and J 8 bases, with 11 bases left between them. CDR3 loop: CASSLAQTHGYTF. CDR3 nucleotide sequence: TGTGCCAGCAGCTTGGCGCAGACGCACGGCTACACCTTC.

This clone was recorded once. Other DNA variants within this sample encode the same CDR3. V gene TRBV5-1 combines with J gene TRBJ1-5; the D gene is possibly TRBD1 (5 bases). The CDR3 extends over 14 amino acids. V was pared by 0 bases and J by 3 bases, with 7 bases between. CDR1 and CDR2 (germline): SGHRS, YFSETQ. The CDR3 DNA is TGCGCCAGCAGCTTGGGACAGTCCAATCAGCCCCAGCATTTT. It yields the protein CASSLGQSNQPQHF.

The chain employs TRBV5-4 and TRBJ2-7; D uncertain. Trimming took off 0 bases at V and 2 bases at J, with 9 bases between the two ends. This CDR3 has 14 residues. Germline V gives CDR1 SGHNT, CDR2 YYREEE (reference sequence). The chain's CDR3 is CASSLAPGTYEQYF. DNA of the CDR3: TGTGCCAGCAGCTTGGCTCCCGGAACCTACGAGCAGTACTTC.

In the case of this clone: Relative to the germline gene, one junction end is altered; a read error may explain this. The chain uses TRBV7-7 and TRBJ2-1; 8 bases map to TRBD1. The CDR3 length is 13 residues. Germline V gene sequence: CDR1 SSHAT, CDR2 FNYEAQ (reference sequence). This CDR3 reads CASSLEHRGEQFF. In nucleotides, the CDR3 is TGTGCTAGCAGCTTAGAGCACAGGGGGGAACAGTTCTTC.

This chain links TRBV2 with TRBJ2-2, with 10 bases matching TRBD2. From germline, CDR1 is SNHLY and CDR2 FYNNEI. The CDR3 length is 15 residues. V lost 6 bases, J lost 6 bases, and 7 bases stayed unmatched. The CDR3 nucleotides are TGTGCCAGCAGAGAGACTAGCGGGTGGTCCGGGGAGCTGTTTTTT. As protein: CASRETSGWSGELFF.

The V and J genes are TRBV6-5 and TRBJ1-5; 11 bases are shared with TRBD1. V lost 6 bases to trimming and J lost 6 bases; unmatched junction nucleotides: 4. This CDR3 region has 14 residues. CDR1 MNHEY and CDR2 SVGAGI come from the germline V gene. The CDR3 loop is CASSPGTGGQPQHF. CDR3 DNA: TGTGCCAGCAGCCCCGGGACAGGGGGTCAGCCCCAGCATTTT.

The V and J genes are TRBV5-1 and TRBJ2-1; 9 positions agree with TRBD2. This CDR3 is built from 15 residues. V was pared by 3 bases and J by 6 bases, with 7 bases of the junction left unmatched. Per germline, CDR1 SGHRS and CDR2 YFSETQ. CDR3 sequence: CASSWAASGINEQFF. Here the CDR3 DNA reads TGCGCCAGCAGCTGGGCTGCTAGCGGGATCAATGAGCAGTTCTTC.

The gene calls are TRBV5-1 and TRBJ2-4, with D perhaps matching TRBD1 (5 bases). Germline V gene sequence: CDR1 SGHRS, CDR2 YFSETQ. V lost 0 bases, J lost 1 base, and 5 bases lay in between. The CDR3 sequence is 14 residues long. The CDR3 is CASSLDRAKNIQYF. CDR3 DNA: TGCGCCAGCAGCTTGGACAGGGCCAAAAACATTCAGTACTTC.

The V gene is TRBV5-1, the J gene TRBJ2-7, with TRBD1 matching 9 bases. This CDR3 spans 15 amino acids. Trimming removed 3 bases from V and 0 bases from J; junction bases left unmatched: 4. Germline V gene sequence: CDR1 SGHRS, CDR2 YFSETQ. The CDR3 loop is CASSSGQGSSYEQYF. In DNA, the CDR3 is TGCGCCAGCAGCTCCGGACAGGGGAGCTCCTACGAGCAGTACTTC.

This chain links TRBV6-5 with TRBJ2-7; 8 nucleotides align to TRBD2. V shed 7 bases and J 1 base; nucleotides not matched to a gene: 6. The CDR3 is 14 residues long. CDR1 MNHEY and CDR2 SVGAGI come from the germline V gene. CDR3 loop: CASKVTSASYEQYF. The CDR3 DNA reads as TGTGCCAGCAAGGTGACTAGCGCTTCCTACGAGCAGTACTTC.

The rearrangement joins TRBV7-9 to TRBJ2-1, with TRBD2 identical over 11 bases. The V gene end was trimmed by 1 base and the J gene end by 4 bases; junction bases not matched to a gene: 3. Germline CDR1 and CDR2: SEHNR and FQNEAQ (reference sequence). CDR3 length: 16 residues. CDR3: CASSLEGLAAYNEQFF. The CDR3 DNA follows: TGTGCCAGCAGCTTAGAGGGACTAGCGGCATACAATGAGCAGTTCTTC.

The J gene is TRBJ2-1, the V gene TRBV28; D gene uncertain. V was trimmed by 3 bases and J by 7 bases, leaving 4 bases between them. Germline CDR1 MDHEN, CDR2 SYDVKM. The CDR3 covers 11 residues. The CDR3 here is CASSLINEQFF. The CDR3, as DNA: TGTGCCAGCAGTTTGATAAATGAGCAGTTCTTC.

The chain recombines TRBV5-4 with TRBJ2-7, with TRBD2 matching over 9 bases. J gave up 0 bases and V 4 bases, and 8 bases lay outside the gene matches. This CDR3 contains 16 residues. The germline V gene has CDR1 SGHNT and CDR2 YYREEE (reference sequence). In DNA, the CDR3 is TGTGCCAGCAGCGCGACTAGCGGAGGGGGCTCCTACGAGCAGTACTTC. Protein: CASSATSGGGSYEQYF.

DNA for the CDR3: TGTGCCAACCCGACTTCAGGGGACAGGGGGCATGGAGAGACCCAGTACTTC. Amino acid sequence: CANPTSGDRGHGETQYF. This chain joins TRBV21-1 and TRBJ2-5; the table's TRBD1 call for D was not verified on the DNA. TRBV21-1 is a pseudogene segment. The CDR3 totals 17 residues.

This chain joins TRBV7-9 and TRBJ2-6, with a possible D match to TRBD1 (5 bases). CDR3 length equals 17 residues. The V and J ends lost 5 bases and 4 bases respectively, with 18 bases between them. Germline CDR1 is SEHNR and CDR2 is FQNEAQ (reference sequence). In nucleotides, the CDR3 is TGTGCCAGCAGCCGTCAGGGTGGGCTCACGGGGGCCAACGTCCTGACTTTC. It translates to CASSRQGGLTGANVLTF.

This chain uses TRBV14 with TRBJ1-3, with D unclear. CDR1 is SGHDN and CDR2 is FVKESK in the germline V gene. The CDR3 runs to 13 residues. V dropped 4 bases and J dropped 0 bases, with 4 bases sitting between them. CDR3 in amino acids: CASSRVSGNTIYF. Written as DNA, the CDR3 is TGTGCCAGCAGCCGCGTCTCTGGAAACACCATATATTTT.

This clone was recorded once. The chain combines TRBV11-2 with TRBJ2-7, with TRBD2 as a possible D gene (6 bases). Germline CDR1 is SGHAT and CDR2 is FQNNGV. The ends were cut back, 0 bases at V and 2 bases at J, with 8 bases in the middle. The CDR3 covers 14 residues. This chain's CDR3 is CASSLEWGAYEQYF. DNA of the CDR3: TGTGCCAGCAGCTTAGAATGGGGGGCCTACGAGCAGTACTTC.

This sequence joins TRBV19 and TRBJ2-7; TRBD2 agrees at 7 bases. The CDR3 contains 15 residues. The germline gives CDR1 LNHDA, CDR2 SQIVND (reference sequence). J was trimmed by 1 base and V by 11 bases; bases with no gene match: 14. CDR3 in amino acids: CAGPPTSASSYEQYF. The CDR3, as DNA: TGTGCCGGGCCCCCCACTAGCGCCAGTTCCTACGAGCAGTACTTC.

The chain has TRBV28 and TRBJ2-1; 13 positions agree with TRBD2. V shed 8 bases, J shed 9 bases, and the junction held 4 bases outside the gene matches. The CDR3 is made up of 13 amino acids. Looked up from germline, CDR1 is MDHEN and CDR2 is SYDVKM. The CDR3: CASYRTSGGEQFF. DNA of the CDR3: TGTGCCAGCTATCGGACTAGCGGGGGTGAGCAGTTCTTC.

The chain joins TRBV7-2 to TRBJ1-2; D might be TRBD1 (6 bases). The CDR3 sequence is 16 residues long. Trimming removed 2 bases at V and 6 bases at J, with 19 bases between. The germline V gene has CDR1 SGHTA and CDR2 FQGNSA. CDR3 sequence reads: CASSLTAQGFVNGYTF. In DNA, the CDR3 is TGTGCCAGCAGCTTAACGGCACAGGGTTTCGTGAATGGCTACACCTTC.

The chain employs TRBV11-2 and TRBJ2-5; TRBD1 or TRBD2 may be the D gene (5 bases each). This CDR3 spans 16 amino acids. Deletions cut 2 bases from V and 1 base from J, with 14 bases between. Germline CDR1 is SGHAT and CDR2 is FQNNGV. The CDR3 is CASSLRGPTIQETQYF. The DNA for the CDR3 is TGTGCCAGCAGCTTACGGGGACCCACAATCCAAGAGACCCAGTACTTC.

J is TRBJ2-5 and V is TRBV10-3; D is perhaps TRBD1 or TRBD2 (5 bases each). This CDR3 has 13 amino acids. Trimming took 10 bases from V and 1 from J, leaving 13 bases between them. Germline V lookup: CDR1 ENHRY, CDR2 SYGVKD. The CDR3, as DNA: TGTGCCACCAGGGAGTTATCCCAAGAGACCCAGTACTTC. Translated, it gives CATRELSQETQYF.